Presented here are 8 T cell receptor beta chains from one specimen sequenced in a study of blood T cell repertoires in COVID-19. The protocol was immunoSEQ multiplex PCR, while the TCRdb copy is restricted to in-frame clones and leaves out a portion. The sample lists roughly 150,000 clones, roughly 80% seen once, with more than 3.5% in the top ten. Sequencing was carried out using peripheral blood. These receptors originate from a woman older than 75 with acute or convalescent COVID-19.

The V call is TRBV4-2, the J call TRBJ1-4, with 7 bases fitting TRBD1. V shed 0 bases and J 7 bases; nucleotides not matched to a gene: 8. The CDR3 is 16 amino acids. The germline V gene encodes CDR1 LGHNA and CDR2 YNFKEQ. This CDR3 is CASSQDPEGASEKLFF. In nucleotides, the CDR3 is TGTGCCAGCAGCCAAGATCCCGAGGGGGCCAGTGAAAAACTGTTTTTT.

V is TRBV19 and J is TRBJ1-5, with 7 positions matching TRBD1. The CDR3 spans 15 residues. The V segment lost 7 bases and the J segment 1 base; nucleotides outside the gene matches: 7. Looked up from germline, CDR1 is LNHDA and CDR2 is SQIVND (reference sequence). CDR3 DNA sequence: TGTGCCAGTACCCCGACAGGGTGGAGCAATCAGCCCCAGCATTTT. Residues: CASTPTGWSNQPQHF.

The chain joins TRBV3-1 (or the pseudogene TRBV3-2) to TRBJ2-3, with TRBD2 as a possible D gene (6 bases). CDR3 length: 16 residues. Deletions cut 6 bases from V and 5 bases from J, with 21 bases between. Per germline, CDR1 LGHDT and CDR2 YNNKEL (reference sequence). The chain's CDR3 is CASSPRTGVSLDTQYF. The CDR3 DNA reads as TGTGCCAGCAGTCCAAGAACGGGGGTGTCTTTAGATACGCAGTATTTT.

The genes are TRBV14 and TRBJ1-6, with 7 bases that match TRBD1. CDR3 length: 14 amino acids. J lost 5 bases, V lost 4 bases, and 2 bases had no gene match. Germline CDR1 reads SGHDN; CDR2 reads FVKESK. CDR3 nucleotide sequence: TGTGCCAGCAGCCGGGACAGCAATAATTCACCCCTCCACTTT. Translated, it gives CASSRDSNNSPLHF.

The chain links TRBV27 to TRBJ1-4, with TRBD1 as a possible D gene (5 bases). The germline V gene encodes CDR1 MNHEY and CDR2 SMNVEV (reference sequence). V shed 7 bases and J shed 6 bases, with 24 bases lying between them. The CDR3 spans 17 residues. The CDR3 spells CASKKAGAGLKDEKLFF. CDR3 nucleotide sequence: TGTGCCAGCAAAAAGGCTGGCGCAGGGCTTAAGGATGAAAAACTGTTTTTT.

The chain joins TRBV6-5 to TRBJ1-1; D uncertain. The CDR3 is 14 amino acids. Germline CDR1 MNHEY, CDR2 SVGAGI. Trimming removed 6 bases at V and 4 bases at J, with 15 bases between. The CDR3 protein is CASSLEGLGTEAFF. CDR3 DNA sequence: TGTGCCAGCAGCCTGGAGGGCCTAGGCACTGAAGCTTTCTTT.

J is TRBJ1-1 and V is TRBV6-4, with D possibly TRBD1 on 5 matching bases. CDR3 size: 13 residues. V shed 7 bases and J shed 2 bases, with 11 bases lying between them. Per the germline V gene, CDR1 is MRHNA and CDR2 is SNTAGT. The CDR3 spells CASKRQPNTEAFF. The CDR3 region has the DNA TGTGCCAGCAAACGACAGCCTAACACTGAAGCTTTCTTT.

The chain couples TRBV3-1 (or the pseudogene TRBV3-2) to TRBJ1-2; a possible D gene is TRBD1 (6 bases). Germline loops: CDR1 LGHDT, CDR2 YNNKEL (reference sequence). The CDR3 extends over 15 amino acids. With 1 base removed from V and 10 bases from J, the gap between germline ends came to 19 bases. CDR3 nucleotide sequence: TGTGCCAGCAGCCAAGTTCAGGGACACGGGGATCTCTACACCTTC. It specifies CASSQVQGHGDLYTF.